Below are 29 T cell receptor beta chains sequenced from a single sample in a study of breast tumors, draining lymph nodes, adjacent tissues. The lymph nodes were axillary draining lymph nodes from breast cancer patients. MiXCR was run by TCRdb on the multiplex PCR reads, yielding one entry per CDR3 protein. The table lists some 250,000 distinct CDR3 sequences, 30% to 35% of them singletons. Sequencing was done on a sample of axillary lymph node tissue. Source of these receptors: a female donor with breast cancer. Some clones in this sample may be carry-over from other donors' samples.

This clonotype has at least ten counts. The V and J genes are TRBV7-2 and TRBJ2-1, with 7 bases fitting TRBD1. Germline V CDR1 and CDR2: SGHTA, FQGNSA. This CDR3 spans 13 amino acids. Trimming cost V 5 bases and J 8 bases; bases outside gene matches: 6. The CDR3, as DNA: TGTGCCAGCAGCACCGACAGGGACGATGAGCAGTTCTTC. Translation gives CASSTDRDDEQFF.

The chain uses TRBV12-3 or TRBV12-4 and TRBJ2-1, with TRBD2 identical over 10 bases. The trim removed 7 bases at V and 5 bases at J, leaving 2 bases unmatched. The CDR3 covers 13 residues. CDR3: CASTGTSDNEQFF. The CDR3 DNA follows: TGTGCCAGCACCGGGACTAGCGACAATGAGCAGTTCTTC.

Regarding this clonotype: Possible read error: a much larger clone is one base away. The genes are TRBV20-1 and TRBJ2-7, with 10 bases identical to TRBD2. The CDR3 runs to 13 residues. After removal of 6 bases from V and 9 bases from J, the junction contained 11 bases not matched to a gene. Per the germline V gene, CDR1 is DFQATT and CDR2 is SNEGSKA (reference sequence). The CDR3 sequence is CSASTSGTGAQYF. The DNA for the CDR3 is TGCAGTGCCTCTACTAGCGGGACAGGCGCGCAGTACTTC.

The chain combines TRBV11-3 with TRBJ2-6; D gene uncertain. Germline V gives CDR1 SGHNT, CDR2 YENEEA. This CDR3 region has 8 residues. V was cut by 5 bases and J by 15 bases, with 2 bases left in between. The CDR3 coding sequence is TGTGCCAGCAGCCCCCTGACTTTC. Translation: CASSPLTF.

This clonotype was picked up a small number of times. This chain joins TRBV11-1 and TRBJ2-5; maybe TRBD1 (5 bases). The germline V gene has CDR1 SGHAT and CDR2 FQDESV (reference sequence). V was cut by 5 bases and J by 0 bases, with 13 bases left in between. This CDR3 region has 15 residues. The CDR3 bases are TGTGCCAGCAGCCCAAGCCCAGGGAACCAAGAGACCCAGTACTTC. It encodes CASSPSPGNQETQYF.

The sample holds many counts of this clonotype. The chain employs TRBV29-1 and TRBJ2-1; the match to TRBD2 covers 8 bases. Trimming took 4 bases from V and 4 from J; bases not matched to a gene: 6. There are 14 residues in the CDR3. Germline CDR1 reads SQVTM; CDR2 reads ANQGSEA. CDR3: CSVVAGGSYNEQFF. CDR3 nucleotide sequence: TGCAGCGTTGTGGCGGGAGGCTCATACAATGAGCAGTTCTTC.

V and J are TRBV6-1 and TRBJ1-6, with 8 bases fitting TRBD1. J was trimmed by 8 bases and V by 5 bases; bases with no gene match: 11. Looked up from germline, CDR1 is MNHNS and CDR2 is SASEGT. CDR3 length equals 16 residues. As DNA, the CDR3 is TGTGCCAGCAGTCTCCCCGCGGGACAGGCCTATTCACCCCTCCACTTT. This sequence encodes CASSLPAGQAYSPLHF.

The CDR3 DNA is TGTGCTAGTGGTTACAGGGTTGCCAAAAACATTCAGTACTTC. Translated: CASGYRVAKNIQYF. The chain recombines TRBV12-5 with TRBJ2-4, with a weak D call TRBD1 (6 bases). The CDR3 is 14 amino acids. Trimming took off 4 bases at V and 1 base at J, with 8 bases between the two ends. Germline V gene lookup returns CDR1 LGHNT and CDR2 FRNRAP.

This chain uses TRBV28 with TRBJ2-2; D not certain. The CDR3 has 14 amino acids. The V gene's germline CDR1 is MDHEN and CDR2 SYDVKM. The ends were cut back, 5 bases at V and 1 base at J, with 8 bases in the middle. This CDR3 is CASSLLRNTGELFF. CDR3 coding DNA: TGTGCCAGCAGTCTCCTAAGGAACACCGGGGAGCTGTTTTTT.

This clonotype was recorded at least ten times. The chain's CDR3 is CASSFGDFYGYTF. DNA of the CDR3: TGCGCCAGCAGCTTCGGGGACTTCTATGGCTACACCTTC. This chain uses TRBV5-1 with TRBJ1-2, with D possibly TRBD1 on 5 matching bases. The CDR3 is 13 amino acids. V was pared by 2 bases and J by 4 bases, with 9 bases between. Looked up from germline, CDR1 is SGHRS and CDR2 is YFSETQ.

This clonotype was seen at least ten times. In DNA form, the CDR3 reads TGTGCCAGTAGTATTGGCGGGGGGGCCAAGGAGCAGTTCTTC. It codes for CASSIGGGAKEQFF. The chain joins TRBV19 to TRBJ2-1; TRBD2 matches 9 bases. The CDR3 runs to 14 residues. Per germline, CDR1 LNHDA and CDR2 SQIVND (reference sequence). J gave up 10 bases and V 3 bases, and 7 bases lay outside the gene matches. Combining the CDR3 with reference TRBV19 and TRBJ2-1 gives the whole variable domain DGGITQSPKYLFRKEGQNVTLSCEQNLNHDAMYWYRQDPGQGLRLIYYSQIVNDFQKGDIAEGYSVSREKKESFPLTVTSAQKNPTAFYLCASSIGGGAKEQFFGPGTRLTVL.

V is TRBV28 and J is TRBJ2-5, with TRBD1 as a possible D gene (6 bases). TRBJ2-7 explains the end of the DNA better; the J call may be wrong. The CDR3 totals 12 residues. Germline V lookup: CDR1 MDHEN, CDR2 SYDVKM. The CDR3 nucleotides read TGTGCCAGCAGGGGGGCCCCCTACGAGCAGTACTTC. Translated, it gives CASRGAPYEQYF.

The gene calls are TRBV5-1 and TRBJ2-3, with TRBD1 matching 7 bases. Germline CDR1 reads SGHRS; CDR2 reads YFSETQ. There are 15 residues in the CDR3. The V segment lost 4 bases and the J segment 7 bases; nucleotides outside the gene matches: 12. DNA of the CDR3: TGCGCCAGCAGCCCTTTGGGACAGAGGGGGCATACGCAGTATTTT. Residues: CASSPLGQRGHTQYF.

This clonotype was recorded many times. The chain carries TRBV7-3 and TRBJ2-1, with D tentatively TRBD1 (6 bases). This CDR3 is built from 13 residues. The germline V and J ends were trimmed by 5 bases and 5 bases, with 10 bases remaining between them. Germline CDR1 is SGHTA and CDR2 is FQGTGA. The CDR3 loop reads CASSLGQNNEQFF. The CDR3 nucleotides read TGTGCCAGCAGCCTCGGACAGAACAATGAGCAGTTCTTC.

Points on this clonotype: This may stem from a read error, because a much larger clone lies one nucleotide away. The genes are TRBV5-4 and TRBJ2-5; no definite D call. V dropped 0 bases and J dropped 5 bases, with 11 bases sitting between them. This CDR3 is 14 amino acids long. Germline CDR1 reads SGHNT; CDR2 reads YYREEE (reference sequence). The CDR3 reads CASSLEGLGETQYF. The DNA of the CDR3 is TGTGCCAGCAGCTTGGAAGGGCTCGGGGAGACCCAGTACTTC.

This clonotype was observed many times. J is TRBJ1-5 and V is TRBV15; D unresolved. The CDR3 totals 15 residues. CDR1 is LNHNV and CDR2 is YYDKDF in the germline V gene (reference sequence). V lost 7 bases, J lost 0 bases, and 13 bases lay in between. The CDR3 nucleotides are TGTGCCACCACCCCTACTACGTTTAGCAATCAGCCCCAGCATTTT. Protein sequence: CATTPTTFSNQPQHF.

Regarding this clonotype: Just one base apart from a much larger clone, this may be a read error. The rearrangement links TRBV5-1 to TRBJ2-1, with 9 bases fitting TRBD2. Germline V lookup: CDR1 SGHRS, CDR2 YFSETQ. The V and J ends lost 0 bases and 3 bases, in that order; junction bases with no gene match: 4. This CDR3 comprises 16 residues. CDR3 region: CASSLERREGYNEQFF. As DNA, the CDR3 is TGCGCCAGCAGCTTGGAGAGGCGGGAGGGCTACAATGAGCAGTTCTTC.

This clonotype was seen repeatedly, ten times or more. The chain couples TRBV5-1 to TRBJ2-3, with 7 bases that match TRBD1. Trimming at V came to 4 bases and at J to 1 base, leaving 6 bases not matched to a gene. The CDR3 sequence is 15 residues long. Germline V gives CDR1 SGHRS, CDR2 YFSETQ. CDR3 DNA sequence: TGCGCCAGCAGCACCGGGACAGTGGGCACAGATACGCAGTATTTT. This sequence encodes CASSTGTVGTDTQYF.

V is TRBV6-1 and J is TRBJ2-3; 14 bases match TRBD2. The CDR3 has 16 amino acids. The V gene end was trimmed by 5 bases and the J gene end by 6 bases; junction bases not matched to a gene: 7. In germline, CDR1 is MNHNS, CDR2 SASEGT. CDR3 region: CASSTRLAGGRDTQYF. CDR3 sequence (DNA): TGTGCCAGCAGTACCCGACTAGCGGGGGGGCGCGATACGCAGTATTTT.

At least ten counts were recorded for this clonotype. The chain recombines TRBV6-5 with TRBJ2-1; 7 bases are shared with TRBD1. Germline CDR1 MNHEY, CDR2 SVGAGI. The length of the CDR3 is 12 residues. J was trimmed by 10 bases and V by 7 bases; bases with no gene match: 7. CDR3 residues: CASNREGGEQFF. In DNA, the CDR3 is TGTGCCAGCAATAGGGAAGGGGGCGAGCAGTTCTTC.

The V and J genes are TRBV7-2 and TRBJ1-2; the D gene is possibly TRBD1 (5 bases). CDR1 SGHTA and CDR2 FQGNSA come from the germline V gene. The ends were cut back, 1 base at V and 5 bases at J, with 8 bases in the middle. There are 13 residues in the CDR3. The CDR3 is CASSLVGDYGYTF. The CDR3 nucleotides are TGTGCCAGCAGCTTAGTAGGGGATTATGGCTACACCTTC.

This clonotype has at least ten counts. This chain links TRBV24-1 with TRBJ2-2, with TRBD1 matching over 8 bases. From germline, CDR1 is KGHDR and CDR2 SFDVKD. The CDR3 totals 15 residues. The V gene end was trimmed by 2 bases and the J gene end by 6 bases; junction bases not matched to a gene: 4. In DNA, the CDR3 is TGTGCCACCAGTGATTGGCGACAGGGGTCCGGGGAGCTGTTTTTT. Amino acids: CATSDWRQGSGELFF.

This clonotype was observed many times. This chain connects TRBV10-3 to TRBJ2-3, with TRBD2 identical over 10 bases. The germline gives CDR1 ENHRY, CDR2 SYGVKD. This CDR3 region has 15 residues. With V trimmed by 6 bases and J by 0 bases, 3 bases remained unmatched. The CDR3 DNA is TGTGCCATCAGCCCACTAGCGGGAAGCACAGATACGCAGTATTTT. Translating it yields CAISPLAGSTDTQYF.

The CDR3 DNA follows: TGTGCCAGCAGTGCCCCCGGGACTAGCACAGATACGCAGTATTTT. It specifies CASSAPGTSTDTQYF. The chain carries TRBV25-1 and TRBJ2-3; D may be TRBD2 (6 bases). The germline gives CDR1 MGHDK, CDR2 SYGVNS. CDR3 size: 15 residues. The V gene lost 4 bases and the J gene lost 0 bases, with 11 bases spanning the gap.

This clonotype came up many times. The chain is built from TRBV9 and TRBJ2-1; D gene ambiguous. CDR3 length equals 13 residues. Per the germline V gene, CDR1 is SGDLS and CDR2 is YYNGEE. Trimming cost V 3 bases and J 8 bases, with 12 bases left between them. The CDR3 loop is CASSEHPGDEQFF. CDR3 nucleotide sequence: TGTGCCAGCAGCGAACACCCTGGCGATGAGCAGTTCTTC.

At least ten counts were recorded for this clonotype. The J gene is TRBJ2-7, the V gene TRBV5-1, with 7 bases identical to TRBD2. Trimming cost V 8 bases and J 2 bases; bases outside gene matches: 4. Looked up from germline, CDR1 is SGHRS and CDR2 is YFSETQ. The CDR3 contains 12 residues. The CDR3 nucleotides are TGCGCCAGTAGCGGGCGCACCTACGAGCAGTACTTC. Protein product: CASSGRTYEQYF.

Many counts were recorded for this clonotype. The CDR3 coding sequence is TGTGCCAGCAGCCAGACTAGCGGGGGACGCTTCTTC. It encodes CASSQTSGGRFF. The rearrangement joins TRBV3-1 to TRBJ2-1; 12 bases agree with TRBD2. CDR3 length equals 12 residues. Trimming took 3 bases from V and 16 from J; bases not matched to a gene: 4. Per germline, CDR1 LGHDT and CDR2 YNNKEL (reference sequence).

This clonotype was counted a single time. The chain links TRBV7-2 to TRBJ1-6; D ambiguous. The germline V and J ends were trimmed by 9 bases and 0 bases, with 12 bases remaining between them. The V gene's germline CDR1 is SGHTA and CDR2 FQGNSA. The CDR3 loop spans 15 amino acids. The CDR3 reads CTSERSSSYNSPLHF. In DNA form, the CDR3 reads TGTACCAGTGAGAGGTCGAGCTCCTATAATTCACCCCTCCACTTT.

This clonotype has a count of ten or more. The chain carries TRBV20-1 and TRBJ1-4; the D is unclear. The V and J ends lost 3 bases and 12 bases respectively, with 20 bases between them. Germline assignment: CDR1 DFQATT and CDR2 SNEGSKA (reference sequence). The CDR3 runs 14 residues. DNA for the CDR3: TGCAGTGCTAGCGTACCTGACACCGGCAGGCAACTGTTTTTT. Translating it yields CSASVPDTGRQLFF.